Following are 18 T cell receptor beta chains from one sample sequenced in a study of vaccination effects on CD4 cells after COVID-19. Antigen-specific CD4+ T cell clonotypes were called by their expansion after viral peptide-pool culture in ViraFEST. Cultured cells yielded isolated CD4+ T cells after less than 11 days. Prior SARS-CoV-2 infection was absent in the vaccine recipients, as shown by negative nucleocapsid antibodies. Repertoires were generated with immunoSEQ multiplex PCR, while TCRdb's copy carries only in-frame clones and drops some. The repertoire holds tens of thousands of clones, with approximately 70% as singletons. Their target antigens are unknown. The sample consisted of CD4+ T cells from PBMCs cultured with HCoV-OC43 spike peptides, taken before COVID-19 vaccination. Described subset: HCoV-OC43 spike overlapping peptide pool stimulation. The receptors derive from a human donor who received a COVID-19 vaccine.

There are a few counts of this clone. V gene TRBV14 combines with J gene TRBJ1-2; 8 nucleotides match TRBD1. Germline V gene sequence: CDR1 SGHDN, CDR2 FVKESK. The CDR3 spans 13 residues. The V and J ends lost 4 bases and 3 bases, in that order; junction bases with no gene match: 1. Here the CDR3 reads CASSPQGDYGYTF. As DNA, the CDR3 is TGTGCCAGCAGCCCACAGGGGGACTATGGCTACACCTTC. The full variable domain, rest sourced from reference TRBV14 and TRBJ1-2, is EAGVTQFPSHSVIEKGQTVTLRCDPISGHDNLYWYRRVMGKEIKFLLHFVKESKQDESGMPNNRFLAERTGGTYSTLKVQPAELEDSGVYFCASSPQGDYGYTFGSGTRLTVV.

The chain is built from TRBV28 and TRBJ2-3; D possibly corresponds to TRBD2 (5 bases). This CDR3 has 16 residues. V lost 7 bases, J lost 3 bases, and 20 bases lay in between. The germline CDR1 and CDR2 sequences are MDHEN and SYDVKM. CDR3 sequence: CASINTPGSRTDTQYF. CDR3 DNA sequence: TGTGCCAGCATTAACACACCGGGGTCTCGGACAGATACGCAGTATTTT.

Comments on this clone: One end of the junction varies from germline; a read error may be responsible. The genes are TRBV19 and TRBJ2-2; D possibly uses TRBD1 or TRBD2 (5 bases each). Germline CDR1 reads LNHDA; CDR2 reads SQIVND (reference sequence). The CDR3 spans 13 residues. The DNA for the CDR3 is TGTGGCAGTCGGGACGCCAACACCGGGGAGCTGTTTTTT. Protein sequence: CGSRDANTGELFF.

The V and J genes are TRBV6-5 and TRBJ2-2, with a weak D call TRBD1 (5 bases). The V end lost 7 bases, the J end lost 0 bases, and 9 bases lay between the germline ends. CDR1 and CDR2 (germline): MNHEY, SVGAGI. The CDR3 extends over 14 amino acids. CDR3 loop: CASTMTANTGELFF. The CDR3 DNA is TGTGCCAGCACTATGACAGCGAACACCGGGGAGCTGTTTTTT.

This clone was observed a handful of times. This chain joins TRBV28 and TRBJ1-2, with unresolved D. Germline V gene lookup returns CDR1 MDHEN and CDR2 SYDVKM. The V end lost 3 bases, the J end lost 4 bases, and 15 bases lay between the germline ends. The CDR3 runs 15 residues. The chain's CDR3 is CASSFPGIGIYGYTF. In DNA, the CDR3 is TGTGCCAGCAGTTTTCCCGGTATAGGAATCTATGGCTACACCTTC.

Only a few counts were recorded for this clone. The V gene is TRBV5-8, the J gene TRBJ2-7, with 8 nucleotides matching TRBD2. The germline CDR1 and CDR2 sequences are SGHTS and YDEGEE. The V segment lost 4 bases and the J segment 7 bases; nucleotides outside the gene matches: 4. This CDR3 region has 12 residues. As DNA, the CDR3 is TGTGCCAGCAGCCGGGGGGGGAGTGAGCAGTACGTC. This encodes CASSRGGSEQYV.

The gene calls are TRBV6-6 and TRBJ2-5; the D gene is possibly TRBD1 (6 bases). Germline V gives CDR1 MNHNY, CDR2 SVGAGI (reference sequence). Trimming removed 5 bases from V and 6 bases from J, with 25 bases in between. The CDR3 has 17 amino acids. The CDR3, as DNA: TGTGCCAGCAGTCTAAACCTTTGGACAGATCCCCCCAAGACCCAGTACTTC. Amino acids: CASSLNLWTDPPKTQYF.

V and J are TRBV5-8 and TRBJ1-2; perhaps TRBD1 as D (5 bases). The CDR3 contains 14 residues. Germline V gene lookup returns CDR1 SGHTS and CDR2 YDEGEE. Trimming shortened V by 6 bases and J by 8 bases, and 20 bases separated the two germline ends. The chain's CDR3 is CASTARTGPLGYTF. As DNA, the CDR3 is TGTGCCAGCACCGCGAGAACAGGCCCGTTGGGCTACACCTTC.

The chain carries TRBV9 and TRBJ1-1; D gene uncertain. Germline CDR1 and CDR2: SGDLS and YYNGEE. Trimming took 0 bases from V and 4 from J, leaving 7 bases between them. This CDR3 is 13 amino acids long. The CDR3 DNA sequence: TGTGCCAGCAGCGTAGCGTCGGGCACTGAAGCTTTCTTT. It is translated as CASSVASGTEAFF. Variable domain in full (rest from reference TRBV9 and TRBJ1-1): DSGVTQTPKHLITATGQRVTLRCSPRSGDLSVYWYQQSLDQGLQFLIQYYNGEERAKGNILERFSAQQFPDLHSELNLSSLELGDSALYFCASSVASGTEAFFGQGTRLTVV.

CDR3 protein: CASSPRVAGGETQYF. The DNA of the CDR3 is TGTGCCAGCAGCCCCCGTGTAGCCGGGGGGGAGACCCAGTACTTC. J is TRBJ2-5 and V is TRBV3-1 (or the pseudogene TRBV3-2), with TRBD2 matching 7 bases. Unmatched junction bases numbered 10, after V lost 4 bases and J lost 5 bases. In germline, CDR1 is LGHDT, CDR2 YNNKEL (reference sequence). The CDR3 has 15 amino acids.

Only a few counts were recorded for this clone. The chain has TRBV7-8 and TRBJ2-6; weak D call: TRBD1 (6 bases). Looked up from germline, CDR1 is SGHVS and CDR2 is FQNEAQ. V lost 1 base to trimming and J lost 0 bases, with 19 bases between them. The CDR3 length is 20 residues. CDR3 DNA: TGTGCCAGCAGCTTAGTCCCAGGGGACGCCTCCTTCTCTGGGGCCAACGTCCTGACTTTC. It codes for CASSLVPGDASFSGANVLTF.

V usage is TRBV3-1 (or the pseudogene TRBV3-2) and J usage is TRBJ2-5; D may be TRBD1 or TRBD2 (6 bases each). CDR3 length: 15 amino acids. The germline V gene encodes CDR1 LGHDT and CDR2 YNNKEL (reference sequence). Between the trimmed V and J ends, which lost 0 bases and 7 bases, there was a span of 15 bases. Here the CDR3 DNA reads TGTGCCAGCAGCCAAGATTTTCGGGGGCAGGCGACCCAGTACTTC. Its protein is CASSQDFRGQATQYF.

This clone was found once. CDR3 residues: CASSQDLGVGGYEQYV. The CDR3 DNA follows: TGTGCCAGCAGCCAAGACCTTGGGGTAGGAGGATACGAGCAGTACGTC. The gene calls are TRBV14 and TRBJ2-7, with D possibly matching TRBD2 (5 bases). The CDR3 loop spans 16 amino acids. Per germline, CDR1 SGHDN and CDR2 FVKESK. The V and J ends lost 0 bases and 4 bases respectively, with 16 bases between them.

The CDR3 region is CATSEPLFTDTQYF. CDR3 DNA sequence: TGTGCCACCAGTGAGCCACTTTTCACAGATACGCAGTATTTT. The chain is built from TRBV24-1 and TRBJ2-3, with D uncertain. CDR3 length: 14 residues. Germline V CDR1 and CDR2: KGHDR, SFDVKD. V dropped 4 bases and J dropped 2 bases, with 9 bases sitting between them.

Only one count was recorded for this clone. The CDR3 loop is CASSGPGWDTEAFF. The CDR3 DNA follows: TGCGCCAGCAGTGGGCCGGGATGGGACACTGAAGCTTTCTTT. The genes are TRBV5-1 and TRBJ1-1; D is unclear. The CDR3 has 14 residues. Germline loops: CDR1 SGHRS, CDR2 YFSETQ. V gave up 5 bases and J gave up 3 bases, with 14 bases separating them.

This clone is medium-sized. This chain's CDR3 is CASSRTGGAGNEQFF. In DNA form, the CDR3 reads TGTGCCAGCAGTCGAACAGGGGGCGCAGGGAATGAGCAGTTCTTC. The rearrangement uses TRBV6-5 and TRBJ2-1; TRBD1 aligns across 9 bases. The CDR3 runs 15 residues. Germline-derived CDR1 and CDR2 are MNHEY and SVGAGI. V gave up 5 bases and J gave up 7 bases; unmatched junction bases: 9.

The V and J genes are TRBV19 and TRBJ2-3; 7 nucleotides agree with TRBD2. Germline CDR1 reads LNHDA; CDR2 reads SQIVND (reference sequence). The CDR3 is made up of 14 amino acids. V lost 5 bases, J lost 6 bases, and 8 bases stayed unmatched. In nucleotides, the CDR3 is TGTGCCAGTAGTCTGATAGGGAGGGAGGATACGCAGTATTTT. This gives the protein CASSLIGREDTQYF.

This clone showed up just a few times. This sequence joins TRBV5-1 and TRBJ1-1, with 10 bases lining up with TRBD1. Germline V gene lookup returns CDR1 SGHRS and CDR2 YFSETQ. The CDR3 loop spans 18 amino acids. The junction had 16 bases not matched to a gene; V was cut back by 4 bases and J by 4 bases. This CDR3 reads CASSPLMWTGGFVTEAFF. The CDR3, as DNA: TGCGCCAGCAGCCCCTTGATGTGGACAGGGGGGTTTGTCACTGAAGCTTTCTTT. Filled out from reference TRBV5-1 and TRBJ1-1, the complete variable domain reads KAGVTQTPRYLIKTRGQQVTLSCSPISGHRSVSWYQQTPGQGLQFLFEYFSETQRNKGNFPGRFSGRQFSNSRSEMNVSTLELGDSALYLCASSPLMWTGGFVTEAFFGQGTRLTVV.